The 18 T cell receptor beta chains presented below share a single source sample, sequenced in a study of blood T cells in healthy people across ages (dated by TCRdb to 2015 to 2017). Library creation used 5' RACE. Sequencing instrument: Illumina HiSeq 2500. The second PCR ran for about 6 to 12 cycles and used a J-beta primer mix along with a sample-barcoded 5' primer. The public reads were reprocessed in TCRdb via fastp at Q25 and MiXCR, keeping in-frame beta chains. Entries that share a CDR3 protein sequence are merged under the most common genes and DNA. The sample has hundreds of thousands of distinct CDR3 sequences on record, over 40% of them singletons. The ten biggest clones cover 13% of the sample. Sequencing was carried out using blood. These receptor sequences come from an elderly woman in good health.

This chain connects TRBV12-3 or TRBV12-4 to TRBJ2-1, with 9 bases lining up with TRBD2. The end of the DNA fits TRBJ2-7 better, so the J call may be wrong. The CDR3 is 15 amino acids. Here the CDR3 DNA reads TGTGCCAGCAGTCCCAATAGCGGGGGTGACAATGAGCAGTACTTC. Amino acids: CASSPNSGGDNEQYF.

The gene calls are TRBV18 and TRBJ2-4; D call uncertain. TRBJ2-5 explains the end of the DNA better; the J call may be wrong. CDR3 length: 12 residues. Germline CDR1 KGHSH, CDR2 LQKENI. CDR3 in DNA: TGTGCCAGCTCACCACAAGGGAAGACCCAGTACTTC. Translated: CASSPQGKTQYF.

This clonotype occurred a few times. The CDR3 loop is CASSLSEGRTEAFF. CDR3 nucleotide sequence: TGTGCCAGCAGTTTATCGGAGGGTCGGACTGAAGCTTTCTTT. The rearrangement links TRBV27 to TRBJ1-1; D is undetermined. Looked up from germline, CDR1 is MNHEY and CDR2 is SMNVEV (reference sequence). V was trimmed by 0 bases and J by 5 bases, leaving 10 bases between them. This CDR3 region has 14 residues.

V usage is TRBV29-1 and J usage is TRBJ2-1, with 11 bases fitting TRBD1. Germline CDR1 SQVTM, CDR2 ANQGSEA. The CDR3 sequence is 16 residues long. Unmatched junction bases numbered 3, after V lost 1 base and J lost 1 base. DNA for the CDR3: TGCAGCGTTGAAGGGGACAGGGGGAAATCCTACAATGAGCAGTTCTTC. As protein: CSVEGDRGKSYNEQFF.

The chain couples TRBV5-1 to TRBJ2-1; perhaps TRBD2 as D (5 bases). Trimming removed 3 bases at V and 7 bases at J, with 17 bases between. The CDR3 has 15 residues. Germline V gene data show CDR1 as SGHRS and CDR2 as YFSETQ. The CDR3 region is CASSSAQWEMNEQFF. The CDR3 DNA reads TGCGCCAGCAGCTCGGCCCAGTGGGAGATGAATGAGCAGTTCTTC.

This clonotype occurred many times. This sequence joins TRBV20-1 and TRBJ2-3; perhaps TRBD2 as D (6 bases). V lost 3 bases to trimming and J lost 6 bases, with 13 bases between them. This CDR3 has 13 amino acids. From germline, CDR1 is DFQATT and CDR2 SNEGSKA (reference sequence). The CDR3 sequence: CSASERGRDTQYF. The CDR3 DNA follows: TGCAGTGCTAGCGAACGGGGGAGGGATACGCAGTATTTT.

This clonotype has more than one count but fewer than ten. This rearrangement joins TRBV12-3 or TRBV12-4 to TRBJ1-1; no reliable D call. The ends were cut back, 3 bases at V and 0 bases at J, with 11 bases in the middle. CDR3 length equals 15 residues. The CDR3, as DNA: TGTGCCAGCAGTTTGGTACGGCCTATGAACACTGAAGCTTTCTTT. This gives the protein CASSLVRPMNTEAFF.

Ten or more counts support this clonotype. J is TRBJ2-1 and V is TRBV5-1, with a weak D call TRBD1 (5 bases). Germline lookup yields CDR1 SGHRS and CDR2 YFSETQ. The CDR3 runs to 15 residues. The V gene lost 2 bases and the J gene lost 2 bases, with 11 bases spanning the gap. The CDR3 loop is CASSFGVGAYNEQFF. The CDR3 nucleotides read TGCGCCAGCAGCTTTGGGGTAGGGGCCTACAATGAGCAGTTCTTC.

In DNA form, the CDR3 reads TGCAGTGCACCGGACGGATCCTACGTTCAGTACTTC. Translation: CSAPDGSYVQYF. This sequence joins TRBV20-1 and TRBJ2-7, with unresolved D. Germline-derived CDR1 and CDR2 are DFQATT and SNEGSKA (reference sequence). V gave up 6 bases and J gave up 10 bases, with 19 bases separating them. The CDR3 is 12 amino acids.

Turning to this clonotype: The junction and the germline gene differ at one end; a read error may be behind it. This chain links TRBV6-6 with TRBJ2-6; maybe TRBD1 (6 bases). The germline V gene has CDR1 MNHNY and CDR2 SVGAGI (reference sequence). The length of the CDR3 is 16 residues. The CDR3 bases are TGCGCCAGCAGTTCGACAGGTTTTGCTGGGGCCAGCGTCCTGACTTTC. Amino acids: CASSSTGFAGASVLTF.

This clonotype showed up just once. The chain carries TRBV14 and TRBJ2-7; D is unresolved. Deletions cut 2 bases from V and 0 bases from J, with 11 bases between. This CDR3 has 15 residues. Germline-derived CDR1 and CDR2 are SGHDN and FVKESK. The CDR3 region is CASSQSNGVSYEQYF. The DNA of the CDR3 is TGTGCCAGCAGCCAAAGTAACGGTGTCTCCTACGAGCAGTACTTC. The full variable domain, in which reference TRBV14 and TRBJ2-7 provide the parts outside the CDR3, is EAGVTQFPSHSVIEKGQTVTLRCDPISGHDNLYWYRRVMGKEIKFLLHFVKESKQDESGMPNNRFLAERTGGTYSTLKVQPAELEDSGVYFCASSQSNGVSYEQYFGPGTRLTVT.

The chain joins TRBV11-2 to TRBJ2-2; no clear D. Germline CDR1 reads SGHAT; CDR2 reads FQNNGV. V shed 3 bases and J shed 6 bases, with 14 bases lying between them. The CDR3 loop spans 15 amino acids. Written as DNA, the CDR3 is TGTGCCAGCAGCTTCCGCAGTAGCAAGGCCGGGGAGCTGTTTTTT. Amino acid sequence: CASSFRSSKAGELFF.

This clonotype came up many times. This chain joins TRBV5-5 and TRBJ2-1; D is ambiguous. Deletions cut 4 bases from V and 7 bases from J, with 21 bases between. Germline-derived CDR1 and CDR2 are SGHKS and YYEKEE (reference sequence). The CDR3 covers 16 residues. CDR3 region: CASSRGLLLQDNEQFF. The CDR3 DNA follows: TGTGCCAGCAGCAGAGGTCTCCTCCTCCAGGATAATGAGCAGTTCTTC.

The table lists this clonotype with many counts. The chain employs TRBV9 and TRBJ2-3; a possible D gene is TRBD2 (5 bases). The ends were cut back, 6 bases at V and 1 base at J, with 6 bases in the middle. Germline V gives CDR1 SGDLS, CDR2 YYNGEE. The CDR3 is 12 amino acids. Here the CDR3 reads CASKAGTDTQYF. CDR3 DNA sequence: TGTGCCAGCAAAGCGGGCACAGATACGCAGTATTTT.

This clonotype came up once. The chain uses TRBV3-1 and TRBJ2-1; D uncertain. The germline gives CDR1 LGHDT, CDR2 YNNKEL (reference sequence). V shed 4 bases and J shed 6 bases, with 10 bases lying between them. CDR3 length: 13 amino acids. Here the CDR3 reads CASSRVAGNEQFF. In DNA form, the CDR3 reads TGTGCCAGCAGCCGGGTAGCCGGCAATGAGCAGTTCTTC.

This clonotype was observed many times. This sequence joins TRBV18 and TRBJ2-7; 9 bases match TRBD2. V shed 3 bases and J 1 base; nucleotides not matched to a gene: 4. CDR3 size: 15 residues. Germline V gene sequence: CDR1 KGHSH, CDR2 LQKENI. The CDR3 is CASSPTSGRSYEQYF. The CDR3 DNA sequence: TGTGCCAGCTCACCTACCAGCGGGAGGTCCTACGAGCAGTACTTC. Using reference TRBV18 and TRBJ2-7 for the parts outside the CDR3, the full variable domain is NAGVMQNPRHLVRRRGQEARLRCSPMKGHSHVYWYRQLPEEGLKFMVYLQKENIIDESGMPKERFSAEFPKEGPSILRIQQVVRGDSAAYFCASSPTSGRSYEQYFGPGTRLTVT.

This sequence joins TRBV10-3 and TRBJ2-5; a possible D gene is TRBD1 (5 bases). The DNA end is a closer match to TRBJ2-7, so the J assignment may be wrong. Germline V gene sequence: CDR1 ENHRY, CDR2 SYGVKD. This CDR3 region has 13 residues. DNA for the CDR3: TGTGCCCTCTCAGATGAAGGGGCCCACGAGCAGTACTTC. Its translation: CALSDEGAHEQYF.

The V and J genes are TRBV9 and TRBJ1-1; D remains unclear. Germline lookup yields CDR1 SGDLS and CDR2 YYNGEE. This CDR3 spans 14 amino acids. V was pared by 1 base and J by 4 bases, with 11 bases between. CDR3 protein: CASSVQTGGTEAFF. The CDR3 DNA follows: TGTGCCAGCAGCGTACAGACGGGAGGCACTGAAGCTTTCTTT.